The sequence of this T cell receptor (beta chain) was determined in a study of blood T cells in healthy people across ages. CDR1 is DFQATT and CDR2 is SNEGSKA in the germline V gene (reference sequence). The CDR3 has 13 amino acids. PCR was performed a second time for roughly 6 to 12 cycles using a sample-barcoded 5' primer and a J-beta primer mix. Using its own MiXCR run on the 5' RACE reads, TCRdb lists one record per CDR3 protein. The repertoire holds 450,000 to 700,000 distinct CDR3 sequences, with 27% as singletons. This chain joins TRBV20-1 and TRBJ2-5; 8 positions agree with TRBD2. The DNA end is more similar to TRBJ2-7, so the J call may be wrong. This clonotype originated in a woman in her 70s in good health. The sample taken for sequencing was blood. Here the CDR3 DNA reads TGCAGTGCCAGGGTAGCGGGGTTATACGAGCAGTACTTC. It specifies CSARVAGLYEQYF.